Listed below are T cell receptor beta chains from one sample, sequenced in a study of T cells in Graves' hyperthyroidism and ophthalmopathy. TCRdb reprocessed the multiplex PCR reads with MiXCR, giving one entry per CDR3 protein. The sample has hundreds of thousands of distinct CDR3 sequences; around 46% are singletons. The sequenced sample consisted of peripheral blood or thyroid tissue (not recorded which). Receptors originate from a woman aged 18-30 years with Graves' hyperthyroidism. The CDR3 runs from the conserved cysteine through the conserved F or W. Fields, in order: V gene, D gene, clone size, J gene, CDR3 DNA, CDR3 protein. The D gene is left open where the match is weak. For some rows the clone size is stated as once, few or many, or as a class when expanded; others skip it.

TRBV2	-	few	TRBJ1-5	TGTGCCAGCAGTACGGAGCGATATAGCAATCAGCCCCAGCATTTT	CASSTERYSNQPQHF
TRBV7-9	-	few	TRBJ2-7	TGTGCCAGCAGTTACTCTTTGAACGACGAGCAGTACTTC	CASSYSLNDEQYF
TRBV25-1	-	-	TRBJ1-4	TGTGCCAGCTCATCCCCCGAAGGTCTAACTAATGAAAAACTGTTTTTT	CASSSPEGLTNEKLFF
TRBV6-2/TRBV6-3	TRBD1	-	TRBJ2-7	TGTGCCAGCAGTACCCCCCCCGGGACAGGAAGCTCCTACGAGCAGTACTTC	CASSTPPGTGSSYEQYF
TRBV20-1	TRBD2	few	TRBJ2-7	TGCAGTGCTTTGACTAGCGGAGACTACGAGCAGTACTTC	CSALTSGDYEQYF
TRBV7-2	-	-	TRBJ1-2	TGTGCCAGCAGTTATCGGAGTACATACCTCAACTATGGCTACACCTTC	CASSYRSTYLNYGYTF
TRBV10-3	-	many	TRBJ1-5	TGTGCCATCAGTGGGGGCAATCAGCCCCAGCATTTT	CAISGGNQPQHF
TRBV7-2	TRBD2	few	TRBJ2-7	TGTGCCAGCAGCTTCGGGACTAGCCGGGAGCAGTACTTC	CASSFGTSREQYF
TRBV7-9	TRBD1	-	TRBJ1-2	TGTGCCAGCAGCTTAGCTTACCAACAGGGGGCTGGAGGCTACACCTTC	CASSLAYQQGAGGYTF
TRBV11-2	TRBD1	-	TRBJ2-7	TGTGCCAGCAGCTGGACAGGGACAGTCTACGAGCAGTACTTC	CASSWTGTVYEQYF
TRBV29-1	-	-	TRBJ2-7	TGCAGCGTTGAAGATCGTCAGAATTACGAGCAGTACTTC	CSVEDRQNYEQYF
TRBV7-9	-	-	TRBJ1-2	TGCGCCAGCAGCTTGGGTTCGGCGGCTGGCTACACCTTC	CASSLGSAAGYTF
TRBV11-2	TRBD1	few	TRBJ1-2	TGTGCCAGCAGTTCGCCGCGGGACAGGAACTATGGCTACACCTTC	CASSSPRDRNYGYTF
TRBV2	-	-	TRBJ1-5	TGTGCCAGCAGCGATGGGCCAGGGCTTAGCAATCAGCCCCAGCATTTT	CASSDGPGLSNQPQHF
TRBV4-2	-	many	TRBJ2-7	TGTGCCAGCAGCCAAGATCGTCACGAGCAGTACTTC	CASSQDRHEQYF
TRBV5-4	TRBD2	-	TRBJ2-7	TGTGCCAGCAGCTATGGACTAGCGGGAGCCGCGGGCGAGCAGTACTTC	CASSYGLAGAAGEQYF
TRBV7-2	-	few	TRBJ1-4	TGTGCCAGCAGGGGGGGGCCGGGTGAAAAACTGTTTTTT	CASRGGPGEKLFF
TRBV2	TRBD1	-	TRBJ1-6	TGTGCCACAACCGGGACAGGGGTTTCCTATAATTCACCCCTCCACTTT	CATTGTGVSYNSPLHF
TRBV11-1	TRBD2	-	TRBJ2-7	TGTGCCAGCAGCCCCCTTAGCGGGACTAGCGTTACCGAGCAGTACTTC	CASSPLSGTSVTEQYF
TRBV24-1	TRBD1	many	TRBJ1-1	TGTGCCACCAGTGCCTCGACAGGGCCGAACACTGAAGCTTTCTTT	CATSASTGPNTEAFF
TRBV10-3	TRBD2	once	TRBJ2-2	TGTGCCATCAGTGAGCCCAGCGGGAAGGTGGACACCGGGGAGCTGTTTTTT	CAISEPSGKVDTGELFF
TRBV24-1	-	-	TRBJ2-2	TGTGCCACCAGTGATAGGGGGAGCTTGACCGGGGAGCTGTTTTTT	CATSDRGSLTGELFF
TRBV7-9	-	-	TRBJ1-1	TGTGCCAGCAGCGTAGGGGGGGGGGTTGAAGCTTTCTTT	CASSVGGGVEAFF
TRBV15	-	-	TRBJ2-7	TGTGCCACCAGCAGAGAAGGCAGAGCCTACGAGCAGTACTTC	CATSREGRAYEQYF
TRBV11-2	TRBD1	few	TRBJ2-2	TGTGCCAGCAGACGACAGGGGCGGACCGGGGAGCTGTTTTTT	CASRRQGRTGELFF
TRBV25-1	TRBD1	-	TRBJ1-2	TGTGCCAGCTTAGAAGGGGGCGGCTACACCTTC	CASLEGGGYTF
TRBV24-1	-	many	TRBJ1-3	TGTGCCACCAGTGGTGGAAACACCATATATTTT	CATSGGNTIYF
TRBV7-9	TRBD2	few	TRBJ2-7	TGTGCCAGCAGCCTTCTAGCGGGAGGTAATTCGGACGAGCAGTACTTC	CASSLLAGGNSDEQYF
TRBV7-9	-	many	TRBJ1-1	TGTGCCAGCAGCTTATCAGGGGTGGACACTGAAGCTTTCTTT	CASSLSGVDTEAFF
TRBV29-1	-	-	TRBJ1-2	TGCAGCTCCATACGGGAAAGGGACTATGGCTACACCTTC	CSSIRERDYGYTF
TRBV20-1	-	-	TRBJ2-7	TGCAGTGCTAGCGGGAGAAACTACGAGCAGTACTTC	CSASGRNYEQYF
TRBV20-1	-	-	TRBJ2-2	TGCAGTGAAAGCACCGGGGAGCTGTTTTTT	CSESTGELFF
TRBV7-9	-	-	TRBJ1-1	TGTGCCAGCAGCTTCGGGGGGGGGATCCCTGAAGCTTTCTTT	CASSFGGGIPEAFF
TRBV7-2	-	-	TRBJ2-5	TGTGCCGGTTCGACTAGCGGGGACAGGGGCCAGACCCAGTACTTC	CAGSTSGDRGQTQYF
TRBV3-2	-	few	TRBJ2-7	TGTGCCAGCAGCCAAGTAGCTTCCGGAGAAAGTCGTTGCGAGCAGTACTTC	CASSQVASGESRCEQYF
TRBV19	-	-	TRBJ2-7	TGTGCCAGTAGCCCGGGGAATAGGAACTCCTACGAGCAGTACTTC	CASSPGNRNSYEQYF
TRBV20-1	TRBD1	many	TRBJ1-3	TGCAGTGCTGGTTGGACAGGGGAAGGAAACACCATATATTTT	CSAGWTGEGNTIYF
TRBV20-1	TRBD2	-	TRBJ2-5	TGCAGTGCTAGCAGGAATAGCGGGGAGACCCAGTACTTC	CSASRNSGETQYF
TRBV9	TRBD1	few	TRBJ1-4	TGTGCCAGCAGTACTAACACAGGGGTAGTCGGTGAAAAACTGTTTTTT	CASSTNTGVVGEKLFF
TRBV11-2	-	few	TRBJ2-7	TGTGCCAGCAGGGATAAGGGCGGGTCCCACGAGCAGTACTTC	CASRDKGGSHEQYF
TRBV7-8	-	-	TRBJ1-1	TGTGCCAGCAGCCTGCGCCGGATCCACACTGAAGCTTTCTTT	CASSLRRIHTEAFF
TRBV20-1	TRBD1	-	TRBJ1-1	TGCAGTGCCCCGGACAGGATCAACACTGAAGCTTTCTTT	CSAPDRINTEAFF
TRBV5-1	-	-	TRBJ1-2	TGCGCCAGCAGCTTGGCCGGGATCGAAGCGGGCACCTTC	CASSLAGIEAGTF
TRBV7-9	-	few	TRBJ1-5	TGTGCCAGCAGCCAAGAATTGACCGCGAATCAGCCCCAGCATTTT	CASSQELTANQPQHF
TRBV20-1	-	-	TRBJ1-2	TGCAGTGCTTACCCAGGGTTTGGGGGCTACACCTTC	CSAYPGFGGYTF
TRBV7-8	TRBD1	-	TRBJ2-7	TGTGCCAGCAGCCCTAGGGGACAGGGGAACGAGCAGTACTTC	CASSPRGQGNEQYF
TRBV15	TRBD1	few	TRBJ2-5	TGTGCCACCAGTCCCCGGACAGGGGAAGGGACCCAGTACTTC	CATSPRTGEGTQYF
TRBV19	-	-	TRBJ1-4	TGTGCCACAAGGGGCCTCGGGAATGAAAAACTGTTTTTT	CATRGLGNEKLFF
TRBV7-2	-	few	TRBJ1-1	TGTGCCAGCAGCTCCACTGACACGGGACACACTGAAGCTTTCTTT	CASSSTDTGHTEAFF
TRBV6-2/TRBV6-3	TRBD1	-	TRBJ1-4	TGTGCCAGCAGTTACGGACAGGGGGATGAAAAACTGTTTTTT	CASSYGQGDEKLFF
TRBV9	-	-	TRBJ1-1	TGTGCCAGCAGCGTAGAGCTGCGAACTGAAGCTTTCTTT	CASSVELRTEAFF
TRBV29-1	-	-	TRBJ1-2	TGCAGCGTTGACAGGGCGCACTATGGCTACACCTTC	CSVDRAHYGYTF
TRBV7-9	-	many	TRBJ1-4	TGTGCCAGCGGCGCGACAGAGGGTGGAATTGAAAAACTGTTTTTT	CASGATEGGIEKLFF
TRBV9	TRBD1	few	TRBJ1-2	TGTGCCAGCAGCGTAGCCGAGACAGGGCCCCACGGGAGCGGCTACACCTTC	CASSVAETGPHGSGYTF
TRBV19	-	few	TRBJ2-2	TGTGCCACTAGGGACCCTAACACCGGGGAGCTGTTTTTT	CATRDPNTGELFF